Each of the 22 T cell receptor beta chains below was sequenced from the same sample in a study of T cells in Graves' hyperthyroidism and ophthalmopathy (dated by TCRdb to about 2019). The library was generated by multiplex PCR. Sequencing instrument: Illumina HiSeq 2000. Amplification of TCR beta CDR3 regions was carried out from RNA transcripts. The first round of RT-PCR for the TCR CDR3 was performed with the HTBI primer set and the Qiagen OneStep RT-PCR kit. TCRdb reworked the public reads: Q25 trimming with fastp, MiXCR clone assembly, productive beta chains retained. Rows with a matching CDR3 protein are joined into one entry that keeps the most common DNA and genes. This sample has some 580,000 distinct CDR3 sequences in its table, and about a sixth of those were observed once. In total, the top ten clones hold roughly 3.3% of the sample. The sequencing input was blood. The receptor set was obtained from a woman aged 40 to 50 with Graves' ophthalmopathy.

CDR3 in DNA: TGTGCCAGCTCAACTGGGGCTACTAGCGGGAGAACCGAGCAGTACTTC. Translated: CASSTGATSGRTEQYF. The chain is built from TRBV18 and TRBJ2-7, with TRBD2 matching over 11 bases. Germline assignment: CDR1 KGHSH and CDR2 LQKENI. The CDR3 contains 16 residues. The J segment lost 6 bases and the V segment lost 5 bases, leaving 12 bases of the junction unmatched.

A note on this clonotype: A single base separates this from a much larger clone, so it may be a read error. This chain links TRBV5-5 with TRBJ2-7, with a weak D call TRBD1 (6 bases). CDR3 size: 14 residues. Deletions cut 3 bases from V and 9 bases from J, with 19 bases between. Germline CDR1 SGHKS, CDR2 YYEKEE (reference sequence). The CDR3 spells CASSSLGQPGGQYF. The CDR3 DNA sequence: TGTGCCAGCAGCTCCTTGGGACAACCTGGGGGGCAGTACTTC.

The rearrangement uses TRBV11-2 and TRBJ2-7; D may be TRBD1 (7 bases). V lost 5 bases, J lost 1 base, and 18 bases lay in between. The germline V gene encodes CDR1 SGHAT and CDR2 FQNNGV. The CDR3 is made up of 16 amino acids. The CDR3 region is CASSRGGGTKSYEQYF. The CDR3, as DNA: TGTGCCAGCAGCCGAGGGGGCGGGACAAAGTCCTACGAGCAGTACTTC.

This clonotype appeared many times. This chain connects TRBV5-1 to TRBJ1-2; 7 bases map to TRBD1. Germline CDR1 reads SGHRS; CDR2 reads YFSETQ. The V and J ends lost 4 bases and 1 base, in that order; junction bases with no gene match: 4. The length of the CDR3 is 14 residues. The CDR3 spells CASSSGQVNYGYTF. CDR3 in DNA: TGCGCCAGCAGCAGCGGACAGGTTAACTATGGCTACACCTTC.

The chain carries TRBV6-1 and TRBJ1-1; D remains ambiguous. Germline V gene data show CDR1 as MNHNS and CDR2 as SASEGT. The CDR3 spans 13 residues. Trimming took 7 bases from V and 1 from J, leaving 10 bases between them. The CDR3 DNA is TGTGCCAGCACGCGGCGAGAGAACACTGAAGCTTTCTTT. This encodes CASTRRENTEAFF.

This rearrangement joins TRBV5-1 to TRBJ2-3; 12 bases match TRBD2. Trimming at V came to 6 bases and at J to 6 bases, leaving 17 bases not matched to a gene. Germline V gene lookup returns CDR1 SGHRS and CDR2 YFSETQ. This CDR3 comprises 18 residues. CDR3 bases: TGCGCCAGCAACCCTAGGACCTCTAGCGGGAGGGCCGGGGATACGCAGTATTTT. This sequence encodes CASNPRTSSGRAGDTQYF.

This clonotype was picked up many times. The chain carries TRBV28 and TRBJ2-1, with a weak D call TRBD1 (6 bases). Germline lookup yields CDR1 MDHEN and CDR2 SYDVKM. This CDR3 is built from 15 residues. The V end was cut by 5 bases, the J end by 0 bases, with 11 bases between. CDR3 residues: CASSAPTGSYNEQFF. DNA of the CDR3: TGTGCCAGCAGTGCCCCGACAGGCTCCTACAATGAGCAGTTCTTC. The complete variable domain, with remaining parts taken from reference TRBV28 and TRBJ2-1, reads DVKVTQSSRYLVKRTGEKVFLECVQDMDHENMFWYRQDPGLGLRLIYFSYDVKMKEKGDIPEGYSVSREKKERFSLILESASTNQTSMYLCASSAPTGSYNEQFFGPGTRLTVL.

There are many counts of this clonotype. The chain employs TRBV20-1 and TRBJ2-3; 13 bases fit TRBD2. Per germline, CDR1 DFQATT and CDR2 SNEGSKA (reference sequence). V was pared by 4 bases and J by 4 bases, with 8 bases of the junction left unmatched. This CDR3 has 16 residues. The CDR3 spells CSAIWTSGGPADTQYF. The CDR3 DNA reads TGCAGTGCTATCTGGACTAGCGGGGGCCCTGCAGATACGCAGTATTTT.

V and J are TRBV24-1 and TRBJ2-3, with D perhaps assigned TRBD1 or TRBD2 (6 bases each). This CDR3 has 13 residues. Germline CDR1 KGHDR, CDR2 SFDVKD. Trimming took 3 bases from V and 7 from J, leaving 10 bases between them. The CDR3, as DNA: TGTGCCACCAGTGATGCCGGGGGCAATACGCAGTATTTT. This sequence encodes CATSDAGGNTQYF.

This clonotype was counted many times. The chain recombines TRBV6-1 with TRBJ1-1; tentative D call: TRBD1 (6 bases). Germline CDR1 is MNHNS and CDR2 is SASEGT. With 5 bases removed from V and 0 bases from J, the gap between germline ends came to 19 bases. The length of the CDR3 is 17 residues. The CDR3 bases are TGTGCCAGCAGTTATGATCGGGGGGCGAGAATGAACACTGAAGCTTTCTTT. Translation gives CASSYDRGARMNTEAFF.

This clonotype was picked up many times. The chain carries TRBV7-3 and TRBJ1-1; D is unclear. Germline CDR1 reads SGHTA; CDR2 reads FQGTGA. The V and J ends lost 0 bases and 0 bases respectively, with 2 bases between them. The CDR3 runs 13 residues. CDR3 DNA sequence: TGTGCCAGCAGCTTAACGGTGAACACTGAAGCTTTCTTT. It is translated as CASSLTVNTEAFF.

This clonotype was seen more than once but under ten times. The chain couples TRBV2 to TRBJ1-3, with TRBD1 as a possible D gene (5 bases). The CDR3 loop spans 16 amino acids. Germline loops: CDR1 SNHLY, CDR2 FYNNEI. V was clipped by 6 bases and J by 2 bases, with 17 bases between them. CDR3: CASSGVPGGAGNTIYF. CDR3 bases: TGTGCCAGCAGCGGAGTCCCCGGAGGGGCTGGAAACACCATATATTTT.

In this sample, this clonotype turned up a few times. The V gene is TRBV2, the J gene TRBJ2-5; 13 positions match TRBD2. Germline-derived CDR1 and CDR2 are SNHLY and FYNNEI. The CDR3 is 17 residues long. After removal of 2 bases from V and 7 bases from J, the junction contained 10 bases not matched to a gene. The CDR3 region has the DNA TGTGCCAGCAGTGAAACATCCGGACTAGCGGGAGTTGGGACCCAGTACTTC. Its protein is CASSETSGLAGVGTQYF.

The chain has TRBV6-1 and TRBJ2-2; D is unresolved. Germline loops: CDR1 MNHNS, CDR2 SASEGT. This CDR3 region has 17 residues. The V end was cut by 7 bases, the J end by 0 bases, with 18 bases between. The CDR3, as DNA: TGTGCCAGCAACCGAGGATTTGGTCCCACGAACACCGGGGAGCTGTTTTTT. Protein sequence: CASNRGFGPTNTGELFF.

This clonotype was observed many times. V is TRBV6-1 and J is TRBJ1-1; 8 nucleotides line up with TRBD1. This CDR3 comprises 15 residues. From germline, CDR1 is MNHNS and CDR2 SASEGT. V lost 6 bases, J lost 5 bases, and 11 bases stayed unmatched. The CDR3 nucleotides read TGTGCCAGCAGGTCACAGCAGGGGGCGAGGACTGAAGCTTTCTTT. Translation gives CASRSQQGARTEAFF.

Only a few counts were recorded for this clonotype. The V and J genes are TRBV28 and TRBJ2-1; D unclear. Trimming removed 2 bases from V and 7 bases from J, with 9 bases in between. The CDR3 extends over 13 amino acids. CDR1 is MDHEN and CDR2 is SYDVKM in the germline V gene. The CDR3 coding sequence is TGTGCCAGCAGTTTAATGAGAGCAAATGAGCAGTTCTTC. Residues: CASSLMRANEQFF.

Many counts were recorded for this clonotype. CDR3 in amino acids: CASSTYLHNEQFF. The CDR3, as DNA: TGTGCCAGCAGCACCTACTTGCACAATGAGCAGTTCTTC. The rearrangement links TRBV7-3 to TRBJ2-1; no definite D call. The length of the CDR3 is 13 residues. Trimming left V 5 bases short and J 5 bases short, with 10 bases between. Germline-derived CDR1 and CDR2 are SGHTA and FQGTGA.

This clonotype was detected a few times. The chain couples TRBV7-9 to TRBJ1-1, with D possibly TRBD1 on 5 matching bases. Germline V lookup: CDR1 SEHNR, CDR2 FQNEAQ (reference sequence). This CDR3 contains 14 residues. V was trimmed by 7 bases and J by 6 bases, leaving 18 bases between them. The CDR3 is CASNRQQLDPEAFF. In DNA form, the CDR3 reads TGTGCCAGCAACCGACAGCAGTTAGATCCTGAAGCTTTCTTT.

The chain employs TRBV20-1 and TRBJ1-5; TRBD1 might be the D (5 bases). This CDR3 has 13 residues. Germline-derived CDR1 and CDR2 are DFQATT and SNEGSKA (reference sequence). V was pared by 7 bases and J by 1 base, with 11 bases between. The CDR3 nucleotides are TGCAGTGTGCTAGGGGAAAGCAATCAGCCCCAGCATTTT. Its translation: CSVLGESNQPQHF.

The V call is TRBV7-2, the J call TRBJ1-4; D is unresolved. There are 13 residues in the CDR3. The germline V and J ends were trimmed by 5 bases and 12 bases, with 16 bases remaining between them. CDR1 is SGHTA, CDR2 FQGNSA, per germline. The CDR3 sequence: CASSDPGQEELFF. As DNA, the CDR3 is TGTGCCAGCAGCGACCCGGGCCAGGAAGAACTGTTTTTT.

A few counts support this clonotype. Possible read error: a much larger clone is one base away. The CDR3 end shows no conserved phenylalanine or tryptophan, and so a read error is likely. The chain is built from TRBV18 and TRBJ1-3; D gene unclear. The V end lost 0 bases, the J end lost 4 bases, and 10 bases lay between the germline ends. CDR3 length: 15 amino acids. Looked up from germline, CDR1 is KGHSH and CDR2 is LQKENI. The CDR3, as DNA: TGTGCCAGCTCACCACCAATTGGCTTCGGAAACACCATATATTCT. This codes for CASSPPIGFGNTIYS.

V usage is TRBV6-1 and J usage is TRBJ1-1; the match to TRBD1 covers 7 bases. In germline, CDR1 is MNHNS, CDR2 SASEGT. The CDR3 contains 14 residues. The junction had 11 bases not matched to a gene; V was cut back by 6 bases and J by 7 bases. CDR3 sequence (DNA): TGTGCCAGCAGAACTTCCGGGACAGCCTATGAAGCTTTCTTT. This encodes CASRTSGTAYEAFF.